This record concerns one T cell receptor (beta chain) sequence. No antigen is known for it. No much larger clonotype is one base removed from it; base qualities were not supplied. The sample belongs to a study of CD8 T cells in Susac syndrome (dated by TCRdb to the late 2010s). For the wider study: Repertoire sequencing was used to test whether CD8+ T cell activation and differentiation in Susac syndrome was antigen driven. Overall study outcomes, separate from this receptor: The study acknowledged that relatively few individuals were included in the TCR sequencing and HLA analysis.

Peripheral blood CD8+ and CD4+ T cells from healthy donors, Susac syndrome patients and multiple sclerosis patients were profiled using high-throughput TCR beta sequencing. Treatment-naive patients with stable or active relapsing-remitting disease fulfilling revised McDonald criteria were used as multiple sclerosis controls. Bulk CD8+ and CD4+ T cells were purified by magnetic negative isolation, whereas CD8+ TEMRA cells were enriched by FACS. Blood was collected in EDTA tubes and processed within 24 hours, with PBMCs isolated through density gradient centrifugation. PBMCs intended for TCR sequencing were cryopreserved in liquid nitrogen and were subsequently thawed in a 37 degrees C water bath. A purity of at least 90% was achieved for sorted or isolated CD4+, CD8+ and CD8+ TEMRA cells. RNA was extracted using the RNeasy kit, and about 0.45 to 1 microgram was reverse transcribed with random hexamers. TCR beta CDR3 regions were amplified with the immunoSEQ multiplex PCR assay covering 54 Vbeta and 13 Jbeta segments. PCR amplification bias was corrected using a synthetic template baseline for primer optimization and computational correction. As for the original processing: Reads were assigned to V, D and J genes according to IMGT and analyzed in immunoSEQ Analyzer, with only productive sequences retained. Clonality was computed as one minus Shannon entropy normalized by log2 of the number of productive unique sequences. Public and private clones were assessed among the 100 most prevalent clones of each patient and control. Clones were defined as Susac-specific when absent from the healthy and MS cohorts, from fewer than 1,300 published viral clones and from other ImmuneACCESS disease sequences. TCRdb itself trimmed the public reads at Q25 with fastp, ran MiXCR and retained productive beta chains. A single entry per CDR3 protein holds the most common genes and DNA from its merged rows. These V and J calls originate from TCRdb's pipeline instead of the authors' own analysis. The sample profile shows around 200,000 distinct CDR3 sequences; nearly 97% of them were found once. The ten largest account for approximately 0.09% of the sample.

CDR1 is given as SQVTM and CDR2 as ANQGSEA, both from the germline V gene. The cysteine opens and the phenylalanine closes a CDR3 of 14 amino acids. Here the CDR3 DNA is all that survives: 42 bases in frame from base 1. V loses 4 bases of germline sequence and J loses 1 base, and the interval between the two ends is 8 bases. Here the chain combines TRBV29-1 and TRBJ2-6; D gene: possibly TRBD1, on 6 matching bases. This TCR came from a human donor with multiple sclerosis. Sequencing used CD4+ T cells from PBMCs. In nucleotides, the sequence is TGCAGCGTTGTCACAGGGTCTGGGGCCAACGTCCTGACTTTC. It specifies CSVVTGSGANVLTF.